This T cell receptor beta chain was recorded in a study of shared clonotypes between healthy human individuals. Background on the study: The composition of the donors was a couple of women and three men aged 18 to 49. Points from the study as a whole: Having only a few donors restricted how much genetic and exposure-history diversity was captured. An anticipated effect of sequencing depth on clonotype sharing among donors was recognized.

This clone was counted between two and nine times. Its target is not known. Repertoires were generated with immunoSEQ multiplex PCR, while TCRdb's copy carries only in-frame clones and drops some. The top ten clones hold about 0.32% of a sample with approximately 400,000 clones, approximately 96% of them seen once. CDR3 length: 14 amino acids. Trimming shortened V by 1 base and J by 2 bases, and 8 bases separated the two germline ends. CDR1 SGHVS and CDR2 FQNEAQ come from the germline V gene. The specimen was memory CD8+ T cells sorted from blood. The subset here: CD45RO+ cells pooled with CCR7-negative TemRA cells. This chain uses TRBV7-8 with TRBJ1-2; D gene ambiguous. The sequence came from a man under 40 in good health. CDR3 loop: CASSLVPGNYGYTF. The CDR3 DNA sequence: TGTGCCAGCAGCTTAGTTCCGGGGAACTATGGCTACACCTTC.